This TCR beta chain comes out of a study of CD8+ T cells in alopecia areata. Study conclusions and caveats: Lesional scalp exceeded normal scalp in clonality, especially in alopecia totalis/universalis.

With respect to this clone: Its target is unknown.

Regarding treatment: oral pan-JAK inhibitor, 5-10 mg twice daily. CDR1 and CDR2 from the germline V gene are SGHNT and YYREEE (reference sequence). The trim removed 2 bases at V and 1 base at J, leaving 1 base unmatched. CDR3 length: 14 residues. RNA, once extracted, was reverse transcribed into cDNA for use as the sequencing template. Measured with immunoSEQ multiplex PCR; TCRdb has only the in-frame clones, and not every one. Of approximately 200,000 clones listed, approximately 60% are singletons. The sequences come from CD4+ T cells sorted from blood, collected at week 4, from a patient treated with tofacitinib. This receptor was identified in a human donor with alopecia areata. This chain connects TRBV5-4 to TRBJ2-5; TRBD1 matches at 8 bases. CDR3 sequence: CASSLTGGQETQYF. DNA of the CDR3: TGTGCCAGCAGCTTAACAGGGGGCCAAGAGACCCAGTACTTC.